This is a list of T cell receptor beta chains from one sample in a study of technical replicates of blood from several donors. Some clones are missing from TCRdb's copy, which holds only in-frame ones; the method was immunoSEQ multiplex PCR. The table lists about 61,000 clones, about 96% of them singletons. The source material was T cells isolated from PBMCs. The receptors here all came from a human donor in good health. CDR3s include the opening cysteine and the closing phenylalanine or tryptophan. A D gene is named only where the DNA matches it firmly. Rows give clone size only sometimes, using once, few, many, or a class for an expanded clone.

j_gene | d_gene | v_gene | abundance | CDR3aa | CDR3nt
TRBJ1-5 | TRBD1 | TRBV2 | - | CASREWDRDNQPQHF | TGTGCCAGCAGGGAATGGGACAGGGATAATCAGCCCCAGCATTTT
TRBJ2-1 | TRBD2 | TRBV19 | - | CASRRGSSSEQFF | TGTGCCAGTAGGCGGGGGTCCTCGAGTGAGCAGTTCTTC
TRBJ1-1 | TRBD1 | TRBV7-3 | - | CASSLTPTTGGNTEAFF | TGTGCCAGCAGCTTAACCCCAACGACAGGGGGGAACACTGAAGCTTTCTTT
TRBJ1-5 | - | TRBV29-1 | - | CSVMQGSNQPQHF | TGCAGCGTTATGCAGGGAAGCAATCAGCCCCAGCATTTT
TRBJ1-1 | TRBD1 | TRBV28 | once | CASTHRGWVKRAMNTEAFF | TGTGCCAGCACTCACAGGGGCTGGGTCAAAAGGGCCATGAACACTGAAGCTTTCTTT
TRBJ2-3 | - | TRBV7-9 | - | CASLGLNWGPSTDTQYF | TGTGCCAGCCTCGGCCTTAATTGGGGGCCTAGCACAGATACGCAGTATTTT
TRBJ1-2 | TRBD1 | TRBV20-1 | - | CSATRQGGYTF | TGCAGTGCCACCCGACAGGGTGGCTACACCTTC
TRBJ1-3 | TRBD1 | TRBV9 | - | CASSVGTGGLRNTIYF | TGTGCCAGCAGCGTGGGGACAGGGGGCTTAAGAAACACCATATATTTT
TRBJ1-1 | TRBD1 | TRBV19 | - | CASILGTAMNTEAFF | TGTGCCAGTATTTTGGGGACAGCTATGAACACTGAAGCTTTCTTT
TRBJ2-1 | TRBD2 | TRBV6-1 | - | CASSEGREGNEQFF | TGTGCCAGCAGTGAAGGGCGGGAGGGAAATGAGCAGTTCTTC
TRBJ1-1 | TRBD1 | TRBV19 | - | CASGTGIMNTEAFF | TGTGCCAGTGGGACAGGGATCATGAACACTGAAGCTTTCTTT
TRBJ2-1 | - | TRBV19 | - | CGCGRNSDNEQFF | TGTGGGTGCGGCCGAAACTCTGACAATGAGCAGTTCTTC
TRBJ1-2 | TRBD1 | TRBV5-4 | once | CASSLTGDGGGYTF | TGTGCCAGCAGTTTAACAGGGGACGGTGGTGGCTACACCTTC
TRBJ2-7 | TRBD1 | TRBV13 | - | CASSLRGTGGYEQYF | TGTGCCAGCAGCTTACGCGGGACAGGAGGCTACGAGCAGTACTTC
TRBJ2-1 | - | TRBV2 | once | CARGHNEQFF | TGTGCCAGGGGGCACAATGAGCAGTTCTTC
TRBJ2-1 | TRBD2 | TRBV13 | - | CASSVERGYNEQFF | TGTGCCAGCAGCGTTGAGCGGGGGTACAATGAGCAGTTCTTC
TRBJ1-4 | - | TRBV5-1 | - | CASSRVGSFSEKLFF | TGCGCCAGCAGCAGGGTAGGGAGTTTTTCCGAAAAACTGTTTTTT
TRBJ1-4 | TRBD1 | TRBV6-5 | - | CASRKTGRNEKLFF | TGTGCCAGCAGGAAGACAGGGCGTAATGAAAAACTGTTTTTT
TRBJ2-3 | - | TRBV18 | - | CASSPLQGPDTQYF | TGTGCCAGCTCACCCCTACAGGGCCCAGATACGCAGTATTTT
TRBJ2-5 | TRBD1 | TRBV6-1 | - | CASRGGTGVETQYF | TGTGCCAGTAGAGGTGGCACAGGGGTAGAGACCCAGTACTTC
TRBJ2-1 | TRBD2 | TRBV5-4 | - | CASSSLQLAGGHEQFF | TGTGCCAGCAGCTCCCTACAACTAGCGGGAGGCCACGAGCAGTTCTTC
TRBJ2-7 | - | TRBV10-2 | - | CATQVQSYEQYF | TGCGCCACCCAAGTCCAGTCCTACGAGCAGTACTTC
TRBJ2-1 | TRBD2 | TRBV19 | once | CASSPSGTGGPVNEQFF | TGTGCCAGTAGTCCTAGCGGGACGGGAGGGCCCGTGAATGAGCAGTTCTTC
TRBJ2-7 | - | TRBV28 | - | CASSTKGVDYEQYF | TGTGCCAGCAGTACCAAGGGGGTTGATTACGAGCAGTACTTC
TRBJ2-7 | - | TRBV21-1 | - | CASSLAYEQYF | TGTGCCAGCAGCCTCGCGTACGAGCAGTACTTC
TRBJ2-7 | - | TRBV2 | - | CASSVGQGPYEQYF | TGTGCCAGCAGTGTAGGTCAGGGCCCATACGAGCAGTACTTC
TRBJ1-4 | - | TRBV18 | - | CASSPGTGRANEKLFF | TGTGCCAGCTCACCCGGAACAGGGCGGGCTAATGAAAAACTGTTTTTT
TRBJ1-5 | - | TRBV7-9 | - | CASSLVEQPQHF | TGTGCCAGCAGCTTAGTAGAGCAGCCCCAGCATTTT
TRBJ2-1 | TRBD2 | TRBV5-1 | - | CASSSGLAAYNEQFF | TGCGCCAGCAGCTCCGGACTAGCGGCCTACAATGAGCAGTTCTTC
TRBJ1-5 | - | TRBV7-2 | - | CASSLVRGEGFGQPQHF | TGTGCCAGCAGCTTAGTAAGAGGGGAGGGGTTCGGTCAGCCCCAGCATTTT
TRBJ1-1 | - | TRBV7-9 | - | CASSGSGTDTEAFF | TGTGCCAGCAGCGGTTCCGGGACTGACACTGAAGCTTTCTTT
TRBJ2-5 | - | TRBV19 | - | CASRKRPSGQETQYF | TGTGCCAGTAGGAAGAGACCCAGCGGGCAAGAGACCCAGTACTTC
TRBJ2-1 | TRBD2 | TRBV11-3 | - | CASSLVREGDNEQFF | TGTGCCAGCAGCTTAGTGCGGGAGGGGGACAATGAGCAGTTCTTC
TRBJ2-4 | - | TRBV5-4 | - | CASSLGGSVAKNIQYF | TGTGCCAGCAGCTTGGGTGGTAGCGTAGCCAAAAACATTCAGTACTTC
TRBJ1-5 | TRBD1 | TRBV11-2 | - | CASSRTGHSNQPQHF | TGTGCCAGCAGCCGGACAGGGCATAGCAATCAGCCCCAGCATTTT
TRBJ2-2 | TRBD2 | TRBV27 | - | CASSPLGGSAIGWTGELFF | TGTGCCAGCAGTCCCCTGGGGGGGAGTGCCATCGGATGGACCGGGGAGCTGTTTTTT
TRBJ1-1 | - | TRBV12-5 | - | CASGLVGGLGAEAFF | TGTGCTAGTGGTTTGGTAGGAGGGTTGGGTGCTGAAGCTTTCTTT
TRBJ1-4 | - | TRBV6-1 | - | CASSELSSGRRAYEKLFF | TGTGCCAGCAGTGAACTGTCATCAGGGAGGAGGGCGTATGAAAAACTGTTTTTT
TRBJ2-7 | TRBD1 | TRBV7-2 | - | CASSWDRGSSYEQYF | TGTGCCAGCAGCTGGGACAGGGGGAGCTCCTACGAGCAGTACTTC
TRBJ1-3 | - | TRBV29-1 | - | CSHSSGNTIYF | TGCAGTCACAGCTCTGGAAACACCATATATTTT
TRBJ2-7 | - | TRBV4-1 | - | CASSHSPAETYEQYF | TGCGCCAGCAGCCATTCCCCAGCGGAGACTTACGAGCAGTACTTC
TRBJ2-7 | TRBD1 | TRBV2 | - | CASREQGNYEQYF | TGTGCCAGCAGAGAACAGGGGAACTACGAGCAGTACTTC
TRBJ1-5 | - | TRBV9 | - | CASSVAGVSNQPQHF | TGTGCCAGCAGCGTAGCAGGGGTCAGCAATCAGCCCCAGCATTTT
TRBJ2-5 | TRBD1 | TRBV5-1 | - | CASSPDRGETQYF | TGCGCCAGCAGCCCCGACAGGGGAGAGACCCAGTACTTC
TRBJ2-3 | TRBD2 | TRBV7-3 | - | CASSTSGGRTDTQYF | TGTGCCAGCAGCACTAGCGGGGGGCGCACAGATACGCAGTATTTT
TRBJ1-1 | - | TRBV9 | - | CASSALLAEAFF | TGTGCCAGCAGCGCCCTTCTCGCTGAAGCTTTCTTT
TRBJ2-3 | TRBD2 | TRBV29-1 | - | CSVGPRASGRGTDTQYF | TGCAGCGTGGGCCCACGCGCTAGCGGGAGAGGCACAGATACGCAGTATTTT
TRBJ2-7 | - | TRBV16 | - | CASSQRPSGLHEQYF | TGTGCCAGCAGCCAACGCCCCTCAGGGCTGCACGAGCAGTACTTC
TRBJ2-2 | TRBD2 | TRBV5-4 | - | CASSKGLANTGELFF | TGTGCCAGCAGCAAGGGACTAGCGAACACCGGGGAGCTGTTTTTT
TRBJ2-7 | TRBD1 | TRBV5-1 | - | CASSGSGTGTHEQYF | TGCGCCAGCAGCGGCTCCGGGACAGGGACACACGAGCAGTACTTC
TRBJ2-7 | - | TRBV9 | - | CASSVGTADGYEQYF | TGTGCCAGCAGCGTAGGGACTGCGGACGGTTACGAGCAGTACTTC
TRBJ2-7 | TRBD1 | TRBV2 | - | CASSGRTGGVEQYF | TGTGCCAGCAGTGGACGGACAGGGGGAGTCGAGCAGTACTTC
TRBJ2-7 | - | TRBV4-2 | - | CASSHRAGHVNYEQYF | TGTGCCAGCAGCCACCGAGCCGGACACGTAAACTACGAGCAGTACTTC
TRBJ2-7 | TRBD2 | TRBV4-1 | - | CASSLFRTSGTISYEQYF | TGCGCCAGCAGTCTATTCAGGACTAGCGGAACCATCTCCTACGAGCAGTACTTC
TRBJ2-5 | TRBD1 | TRBV6-1 | - | CASIRDSQETQYF | TGTGCCAGCATCCGGGACAGCCAAGAGACCCAGTACTTC
TRBJ2-1 | - | TRBV5-1 | - | CASSLADNEQFF | TGCGCCAGCAGCTTAGCTGACAATGAGCAGTTCTTC
TRBJ1-3 | - | TRBV5-4 | - | CASSLDRGLSGNTIYF | TGTGCCAGCAGCTTGGATCGGGGACTCTCTGGAAACACCATATATTTT
TRBJ1-5 | - | TRBV19 | - | CASSNRVTLSQPQHF | TGTGCCAGTAGTAACCGGGTGACCCTGAGTCAGCCCCAGCATTTT
TRBJ1-6 | - | TRBV4-2 | - | CASTPASATTYNSPLHF | TGTGCCAGCACCCCCGCGTCCGCTACCACCTATAATTCACCCCTCCACTTT
TRBJ2-5 | - | TRBV30 | - | CAWSEGGVGVQETQYF | TGTGCCTGGAGTGAAGGGGGTGTGGGGGTCCAAGAGACCCAGTACTTC